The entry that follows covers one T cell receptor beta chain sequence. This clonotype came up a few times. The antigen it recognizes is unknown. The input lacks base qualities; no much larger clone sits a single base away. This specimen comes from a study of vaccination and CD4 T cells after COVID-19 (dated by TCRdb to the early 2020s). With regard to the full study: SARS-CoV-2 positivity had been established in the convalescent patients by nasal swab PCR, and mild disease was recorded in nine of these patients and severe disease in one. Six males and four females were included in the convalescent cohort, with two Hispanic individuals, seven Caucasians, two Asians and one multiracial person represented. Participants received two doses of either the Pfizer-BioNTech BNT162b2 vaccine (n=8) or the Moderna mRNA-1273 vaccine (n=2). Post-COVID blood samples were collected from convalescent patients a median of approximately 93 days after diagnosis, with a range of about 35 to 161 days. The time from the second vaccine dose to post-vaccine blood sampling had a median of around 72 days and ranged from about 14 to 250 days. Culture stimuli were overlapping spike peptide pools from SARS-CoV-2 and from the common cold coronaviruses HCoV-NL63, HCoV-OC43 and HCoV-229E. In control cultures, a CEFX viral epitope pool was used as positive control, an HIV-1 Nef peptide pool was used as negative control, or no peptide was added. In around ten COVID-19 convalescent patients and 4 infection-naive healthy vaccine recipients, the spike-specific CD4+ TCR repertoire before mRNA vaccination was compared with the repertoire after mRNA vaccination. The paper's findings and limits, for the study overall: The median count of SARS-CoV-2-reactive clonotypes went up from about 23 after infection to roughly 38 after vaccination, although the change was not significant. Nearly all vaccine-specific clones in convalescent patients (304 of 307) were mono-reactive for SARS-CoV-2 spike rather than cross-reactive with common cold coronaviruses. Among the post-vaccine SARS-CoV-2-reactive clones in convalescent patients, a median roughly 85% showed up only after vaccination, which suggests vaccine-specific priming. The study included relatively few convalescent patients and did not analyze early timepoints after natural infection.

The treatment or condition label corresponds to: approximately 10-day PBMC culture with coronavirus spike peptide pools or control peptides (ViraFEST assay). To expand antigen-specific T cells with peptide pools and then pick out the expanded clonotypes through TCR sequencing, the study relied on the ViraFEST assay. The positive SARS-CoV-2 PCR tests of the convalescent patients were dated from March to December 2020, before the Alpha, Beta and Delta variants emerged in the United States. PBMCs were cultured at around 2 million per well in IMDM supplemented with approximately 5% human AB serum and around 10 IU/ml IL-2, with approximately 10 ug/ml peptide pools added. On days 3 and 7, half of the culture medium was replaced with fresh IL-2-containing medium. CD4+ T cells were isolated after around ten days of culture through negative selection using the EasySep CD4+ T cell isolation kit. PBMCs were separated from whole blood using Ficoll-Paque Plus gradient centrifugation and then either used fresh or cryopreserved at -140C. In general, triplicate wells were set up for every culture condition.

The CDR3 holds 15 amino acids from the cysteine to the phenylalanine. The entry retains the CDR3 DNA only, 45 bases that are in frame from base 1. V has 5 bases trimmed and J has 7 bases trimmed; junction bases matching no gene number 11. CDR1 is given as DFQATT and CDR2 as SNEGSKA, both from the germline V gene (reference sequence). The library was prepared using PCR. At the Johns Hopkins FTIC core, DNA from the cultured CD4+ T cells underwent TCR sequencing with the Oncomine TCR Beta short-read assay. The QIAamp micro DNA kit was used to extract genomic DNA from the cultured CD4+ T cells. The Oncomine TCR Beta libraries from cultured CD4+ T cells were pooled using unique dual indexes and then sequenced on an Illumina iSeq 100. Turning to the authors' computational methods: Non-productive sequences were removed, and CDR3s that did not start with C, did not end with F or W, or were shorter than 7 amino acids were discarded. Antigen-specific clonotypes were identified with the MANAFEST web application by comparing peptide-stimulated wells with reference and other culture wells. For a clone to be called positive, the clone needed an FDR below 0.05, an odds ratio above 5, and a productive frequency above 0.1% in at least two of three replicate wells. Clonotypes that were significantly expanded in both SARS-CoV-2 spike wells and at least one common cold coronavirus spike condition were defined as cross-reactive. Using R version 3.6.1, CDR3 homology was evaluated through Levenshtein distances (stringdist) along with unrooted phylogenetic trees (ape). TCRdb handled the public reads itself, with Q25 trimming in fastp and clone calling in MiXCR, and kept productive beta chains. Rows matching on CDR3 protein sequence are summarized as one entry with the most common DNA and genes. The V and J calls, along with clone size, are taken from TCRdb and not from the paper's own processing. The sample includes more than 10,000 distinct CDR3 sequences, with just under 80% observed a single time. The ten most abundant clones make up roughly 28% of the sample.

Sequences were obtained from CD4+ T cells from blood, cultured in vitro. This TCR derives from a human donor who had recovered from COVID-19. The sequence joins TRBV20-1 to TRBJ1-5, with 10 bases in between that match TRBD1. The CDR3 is CSASTGTGDEQPQHF. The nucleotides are TGCAGTGCTTCAACCGGGACAGGGGATGAACAGCCCCAGCATTTT.